This entry is about one TCR beta chain. This entry comes from a study of blood T cell repertoires in COVID-19. Study-level information: Acute and convalescent COVID-19 samples came from the United States, Italy and Spain. PBMCs, B-cell-depleted T cells, or T cells provided the cDNA or gDNA that made up the material.

Seattle patients were enrolled during active infection and followed longitudinally. In the authors' workflow: Reference gene primer amplification gave nucleated cell count estimates. Assay: immunoSEQ multiplex PCR; the TCRdb copy retains only in-frame clones and omits some. For V, J and clone size, that table is used; D and trimming come from the DNA. This repertoire shows about 180,000 clones, roughly 81% found once; its top ten account for approximately 12%. The sample consisted of peripheral blood. This clonotype was sampled from a woman aged 80 or over with COVID-19, enrolled during active disease.

The CDR3 loop reads CASSIGQAPTYEQYF. The CDR3 region has the DNA TGTGCCAGTAGTATAGGTCAGGCCCCTACCTACGAGCAGTACTTC. The gene calls are TRBV19 and TRBJ2-7; D is uncertain. V lost 1 base and J lost 2, with 12 bases in between. The CDR3 is 15 residues long. Germline V gene data show CDR1 as LNHDA and CDR2 as SQIVND (reference sequence).